The 4 T cell receptor beta chains given below trace back to one sample, sequenced in a study of identical twins. TCRdb called the 5' RACE reads again in MiXCR, with one record for every CDR3 protein. The sample contains around 250,000 distinct CDR3 sequences, roughly 7% of which appear only once. The same sample was also studied in work on yellow fever vaccine responses in identical twins.

The source material was memory (CD45RO+) T cells sorted from blood. Receptors originate from a woman under 30 in good health.

The genes are TRBV7-6 and TRBJ1-2; D call uncertain. CDR3 length equals 17 residues. V lost 4 bases to trimming and J lost 2 bases, with 20 bases between them. The germline gives CDR1 SGHVS, CDR2 FNYEAQ. CDR3 in amino acids: CASSSTPLKTANYGYTF. CDR3 coding DNA: TGTGCCAGCAGCTCCACACCCCTAAAGACCGCGAACTATGGCTACACCTTC.

This clonotype has more than one count but fewer than ten. This chain joins TRBV11-1 and TRBJ1-1; 8 bases are shared with TRBD1. The V gene's germline CDR1 is SGHAT and CDR2 FQDESV (reference sequence). The CDR3 is made up of 14 amino acids. Trimming took 2 bases from V and 5 from J; bases not matched to a gene: 4. DNA of the CDR3: TGTGCCAGCAGCTTACGGCGGACAGGGACTGAAGCTTTCTTT. It codes for CASSLRRTGTEAFF.

This sequence joins TRBV12-3 or TRBV12-4 and TRBJ1-1; 7 bases are shared with TRBD1. There are 13 residues in the CDR3. The trim removed 8 bases at V and 2 bases at J, leaving 5 bases unmatched. CDR3 nucleotide sequence: TGTGCCAGCGGCGGGACAGCCAACACTGAAGCTTTCTTT. Translating gives CASGGTANTEAFF.

This clonotype showed up many times. V is TRBV3-1 and J is TRBJ1-1; D uncertain. The germline CDR1 and CDR2 sequences are LGHDT and YNNKEL (reference sequence). The CDR3 length is 12 residues. V lost 1 base, J lost 8 bases, and 8 bases lay in between. The CDR3 reads CASSQVSGEAFF. CDR3 in DNA: TGTGCCAGCAGCCAAGTATCGGGGGAAGCTTTCTTT.